The clone carrying this TCR beta chain was seen at least ten times. Its target is unknown. Germline V gene sequence: CDR1 SEHNR, CDR2 FQNEAQ (reference sequence). V dropped 5 bases and J dropped 0 bases, with 7 bases sitting between them. The CDR3 has 13 amino acids. cDNA molecules carried unique molecular identifiers, and template switching added a universal primer site. TCRdb fed the 5' RACE reads into MiXCR, producing one record per CDR3 protein. Among 1.5 million or so distinct CDR3 sequences listed, around 33% were seen once. This sample was taken from a study of identical twins. Study observations and caveats: Findings depended on cross-sectional statistics rather than tracking the same donors. Modeled out-of-frame TCR alpha sharing in monozygotic twins fell below observed levels. Analyses based on zero insertions could be partly confounded by invariant MAIT and iNKT cells.

This rearrangement joins TRBV7-9 to TRBJ1-1; no definite D call. The receptor comes from a newborn girl in good health. Sequenced sample: cord blood. CDR3 protein: CASSRALNTEAFF. Written as DNA, the CDR3 is TGTGCCAGCAGCCGGGCCTTGAACACTGAAGCTTTCTTT.